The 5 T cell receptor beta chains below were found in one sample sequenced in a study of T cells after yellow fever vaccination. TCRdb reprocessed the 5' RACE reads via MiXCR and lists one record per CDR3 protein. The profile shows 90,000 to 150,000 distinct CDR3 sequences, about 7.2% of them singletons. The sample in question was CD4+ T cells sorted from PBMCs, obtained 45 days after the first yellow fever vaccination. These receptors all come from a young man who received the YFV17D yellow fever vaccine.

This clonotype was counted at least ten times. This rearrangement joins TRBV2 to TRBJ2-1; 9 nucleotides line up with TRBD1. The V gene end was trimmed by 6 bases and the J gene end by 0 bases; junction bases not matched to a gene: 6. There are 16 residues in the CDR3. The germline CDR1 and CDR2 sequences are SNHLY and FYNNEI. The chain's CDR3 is CASRATGGASYNEQFF. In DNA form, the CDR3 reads TGTGCCAGCAGGGCAACAGGGGGCGCCTCCTACAATGAGCAGTTCTTC.

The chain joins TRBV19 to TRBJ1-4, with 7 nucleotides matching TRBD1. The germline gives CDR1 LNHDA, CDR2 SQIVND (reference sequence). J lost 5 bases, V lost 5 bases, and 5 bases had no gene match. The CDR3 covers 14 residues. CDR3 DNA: TGTGCCAGTAGTGGGACAGCGACGAATGAAAAACTGTTTTTT. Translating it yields CASSGTATNEKLFF.

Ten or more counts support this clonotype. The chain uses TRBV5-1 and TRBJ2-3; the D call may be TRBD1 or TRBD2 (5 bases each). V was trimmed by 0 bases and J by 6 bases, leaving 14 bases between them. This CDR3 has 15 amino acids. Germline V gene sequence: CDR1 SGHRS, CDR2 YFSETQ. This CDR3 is CASSLETSEGDTQYF. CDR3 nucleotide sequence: TGCGCCAGCAGCTTGGAGACCTCCGAGGGGGATACGCAGTATTTT. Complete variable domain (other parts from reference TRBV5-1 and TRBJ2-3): KAGVTQTPRYLIKTRGQQVTLSCSPISGHRSVSWYQQTPGQGLQFLFEYFSETQRNKGNFPGRFSGRQFSNSRSEMNVSTLELGDSALYLCASSLETSEGDTQYFGPGTRLTVL.

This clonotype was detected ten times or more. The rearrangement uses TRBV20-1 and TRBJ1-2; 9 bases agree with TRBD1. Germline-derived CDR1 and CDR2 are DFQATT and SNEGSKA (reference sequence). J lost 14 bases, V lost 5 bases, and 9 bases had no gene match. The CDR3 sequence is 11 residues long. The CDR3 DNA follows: TGCAGTGCTCTAGACGGGACAGGGAGTACCTTC. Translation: CSALDGTGSTF.

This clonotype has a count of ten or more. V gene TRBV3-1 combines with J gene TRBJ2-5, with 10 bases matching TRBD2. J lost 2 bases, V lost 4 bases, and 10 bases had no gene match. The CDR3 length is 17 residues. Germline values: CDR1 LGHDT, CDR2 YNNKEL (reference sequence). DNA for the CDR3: TGTGCCAGCAGCCGGAAGCAGCTAGCGGGGGAGCAAGAGACCCAGTACTTC. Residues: CASSRKQLAGEQETQYF.